Each of the 10 T cell receptor beta chains below was sequenced from the same sample in a study of T cell responses to AZD1222 COVID-19 vaccine. The repertoire was sequenced with immunoSEQ multiplex PCR; TCRdb's copy has only in-frame clones and lacks some. This sample has approximately 120,000 clones, with under 95% found just once. The sample in question was peripheral blood, obtained on day 0 of AZD1222 vaccination. The receptor source for this set is an adult in good health.

The chain has TRBV10-3 and TRBJ1-6; 9 bases match TRBD1. The CDR3 runs to 15 residues. The germline gives CDR1 ENHRY, CDR2 SYGVKD. V gave up 2 bases and J gave up 6 bases; unmatched junction bases: 2. CDR3 in DNA: TGTGCCATCAGTGAGCGGGGACAGGGTAATTCACCCCTCCACTTT. Translated, it gives CAISERGQGNSPLHF.

For the CDR3, the DNA is TGTGCCAGCAGCTTCGGTCAAACTGAAGCTTTCTTT. It yields the protein CASSFGQTEAFF. This chain links TRBV7-2 with TRBJ1-1; D call uncertain. The V gene lost 3 bases and the J gene lost 5 bases, with 7 bases spanning the gap. This CDR3 contains 12 residues. Per the germline V gene, CDR1 is SGHTA and CDR2 is FQGNSA. Using reference TRBV7-2 and TRBJ1-1 for the parts outside the CDR3, the full variable domain is GAGVSQSPSNKVTEKGKDVELRCDPISGHTALYWYRQSLGQGLEFLIYFQGNSAPDKSGLPSDRFSAERTGGSVSTLTIQRTQQEDSAVYLCASSFGQTEAFFGQGTRLTVV.

The chain links TRBV29-1 to TRBJ1-2; D not certain. V shed 4 bases and J shed 8 bases, with 11 bases lying between them. Germline V gene sequence: CDR1 SQVTM, CDR2 ANQGSEA. The CDR3 sequence is 11 residues long. CDR3 region: CSVGSTVGYTF. The CDR3 nucleotides read TGCAGCGTTGGAAGTACAGTGGGCTACACCTTC. The full variable domain, in which reference TRBV29-1 and TRBJ1-2 provide the parts outside the CDR3, is SAVISQKPSRDICQRGTSLTIQCQVDSQVTMMFWYRQQPGQSLTLIATANQGSEATYESGFVIDKFPISRPNLTFSTLTVSNMSPEDSSIYLCSVGSTVGYTFGSGTRLTVV.

The V and J genes are TRBV28 and TRBJ2-7, with TRBD1 matching over 7 bases. V shed 3 bases and J 6 bases; nucleotides not matched to a gene: 8. The CDR3 length is 14 residues. Germline CDR1 and CDR2: MDHEN and SYDVKM. The CDR3 coding sequence is TGTGCCAGCAGTTTGCCCCGGGACAGTGGCGAGCAGTACTTC. Amino acid sequence: CASSLPRDSGEQYF.

As DNA, the CDR3 is TGTGCCAGCAGTGCCTACTGGTTGACAGGGGTCGACACCGGGGAGCTGTTTTTT. Its translation: CASSAYWLTGVDTGELFF. V and J are TRBV6-1 and TRBJ2-2, with TRBD1 matching 8 bases. Germline lookup yields CDR1 MNHNS and CDR2 SASEGT. With V trimmed by 4 bases and J by 3 bases, 13 bases remained unmatched. The CDR3 is made up of 18 amino acids.

This chain uses TRBV11-2 with TRBJ2-1; 9 nucleotides match TRBD1. The V gene end was trimmed by 3 bases and the J gene end by 6 bases; junction bases not matched to a gene: 18. Germline CDR1 SGHAT, CDR2 FQNNGV. This CDR3 has 19 amino acids. CDR3 in DNA: TGTGCCAGCAGCTTCCAGAAGGGCCATACAGGGGGCGTATCCAATGAGCAGTTCTTC. Its protein is CASSFQKGHTGGVSNEQFF. The variable domain in full, completed from reference TRBV11-2 and TRBJ2-1, reads EAGVAQSPRYKIIEKRQSVAFWCNPISGHATLYWYQQILGQGPKLLIQFQNNGVVDDSQLPKDRFSAERLKGVDSTLKIQPAKLEDSAVYLCASSFQKGHTGGVSNEQFFGPGTRLTVL.

The chain links TRBV10-3 to TRBJ1-3, with D unclear. Trimming removed 3 bases from V and 0 bases from J, with 9 bases in between. Germline loops: CDR1 ENHRY, CDR2 SYGVKD. The CDR3 loop spans 15 amino acids. The CDR3, as DNA: TGTGCCATCAGTGATTTGGGCCCCTCTGGAAACACCATATATTTT. Encoded protein: CAISDLGPSGNTIYF.

This clone was seen a few times. The J gene is TRBJ1-4, the V gene TRBV5-4; 11 bases match TRBD1. Germline CDR1 is SGHNT and CDR2 is YYREEE (reference sequence). The V segment lost 4 bases and the J segment 9 bases; nucleotides outside the gene matches: 8. The CDR3 is made up of 15 amino acids. CDR3 sequence: CASSRTGGTNKKLFF. The CDR3 nucleotides read TGTGCCAGCAGCCGGACAGGGGGCACCAACAAAAAACTGTTTTTT.

The chain links TRBV12-3 or TRBV12-4 to TRBJ2-7; TRBD1 matches 7 bases. The CDR3 has 13 amino acids. V dropped 2 bases and J dropped 4; count of bases not matched to a gene: 2. The CDR3: CASSLQGVYEQYF. DNA for the CDR3: TGTGCCAGCAGTTTACAGGGGGTATACGAGCAGTACTTC.

The chain links TRBV18 to TRBJ1-5; no definite D call. The CDR3 is 13 amino acids. The germline V and J ends were trimmed by 4 bases and 5 bases, with 9 bases remaining between them. Germline CDR1 is KGHSH and CDR2 is LQKENI. The CDR3 reads CASSRTRDQPQHF. For the CDR3, the DNA is TGTGCCAGCTCACGTACACGGGATCAGCCCCAGCATTTT. Using reference TRBV18 and TRBJ1-5 for the parts outside the CDR3, the full variable domain is NAGVMQNPRHLVRRRGQEARLRCSPMKGHSHVYWYRQLPEEGLKFMVYLQKENIIDESGMPKERFSAEFPKEGPSILRIQQVVRGDSAAYFCASSRTRDQPQHFGDGTRLSIL.